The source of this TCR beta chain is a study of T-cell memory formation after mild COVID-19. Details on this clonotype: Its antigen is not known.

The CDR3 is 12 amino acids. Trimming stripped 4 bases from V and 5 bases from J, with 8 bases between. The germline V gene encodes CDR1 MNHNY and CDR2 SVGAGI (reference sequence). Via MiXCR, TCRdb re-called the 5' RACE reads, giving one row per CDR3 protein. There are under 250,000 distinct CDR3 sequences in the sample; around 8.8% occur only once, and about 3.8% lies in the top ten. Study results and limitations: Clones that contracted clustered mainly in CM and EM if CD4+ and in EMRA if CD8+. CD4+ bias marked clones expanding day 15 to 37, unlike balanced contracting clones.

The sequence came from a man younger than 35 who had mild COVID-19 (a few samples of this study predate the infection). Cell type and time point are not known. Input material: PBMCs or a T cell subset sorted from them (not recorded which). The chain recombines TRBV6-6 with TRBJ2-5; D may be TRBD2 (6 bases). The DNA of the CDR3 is TGTGCCAGCAGTTCGGCGGGGGAGACCCAGTACTTC. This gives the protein CASSSAGETQYF.